This TCR beta chain derives from a study of OX40 agonist ivuxolimab in advanced cancers. This CDR3 region has 14 residues. Germline assignment: CDR1 SEHNR and CDR2 FQNEAQ (reference sequence). V gave up 8 bases and J gave up 5 bases; unmatched junction bases: 6. Generated by immunoSEQ multiplex PCR, the TCRdb table keeps only in-frame clones and is missing some. The sample includes approximately 24,000 clones, 75% to 90% seen only once; the top ten take 30% to 40%. The chain has TRBV7-9 and TRBJ2-3; 11 nucleotides match TRBD1. The starting material was CD4+ or CD8+ T cells sorted from blood, obtained in a trial of the OX40 agonist ivuxolimab. This clonotype was sampled from an adult with an advanced solid tumor such as melanoma, head and neck, liver or kidney cancer. The CDR3 reads CASARDRGGDTQYF. The CDR3 bases are TGTGCCAGCGCCCGGGACAGGGGGGGAGATACGCAGTATTTT.